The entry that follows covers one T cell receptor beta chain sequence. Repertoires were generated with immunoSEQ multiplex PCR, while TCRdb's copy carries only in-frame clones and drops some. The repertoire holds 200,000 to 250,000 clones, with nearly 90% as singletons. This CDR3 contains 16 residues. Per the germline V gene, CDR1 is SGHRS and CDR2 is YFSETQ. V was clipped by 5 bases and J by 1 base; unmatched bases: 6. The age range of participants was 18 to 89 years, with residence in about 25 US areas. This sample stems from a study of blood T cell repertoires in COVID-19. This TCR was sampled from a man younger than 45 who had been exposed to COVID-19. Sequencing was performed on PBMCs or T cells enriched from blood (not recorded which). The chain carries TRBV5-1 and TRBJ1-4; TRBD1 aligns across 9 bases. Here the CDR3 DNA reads TGCGCCAGCAGACCCGACAGGGGGGGAACTAATGAAAAACTGTTTTTT. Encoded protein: CASRPDRGGTNEKLFF.